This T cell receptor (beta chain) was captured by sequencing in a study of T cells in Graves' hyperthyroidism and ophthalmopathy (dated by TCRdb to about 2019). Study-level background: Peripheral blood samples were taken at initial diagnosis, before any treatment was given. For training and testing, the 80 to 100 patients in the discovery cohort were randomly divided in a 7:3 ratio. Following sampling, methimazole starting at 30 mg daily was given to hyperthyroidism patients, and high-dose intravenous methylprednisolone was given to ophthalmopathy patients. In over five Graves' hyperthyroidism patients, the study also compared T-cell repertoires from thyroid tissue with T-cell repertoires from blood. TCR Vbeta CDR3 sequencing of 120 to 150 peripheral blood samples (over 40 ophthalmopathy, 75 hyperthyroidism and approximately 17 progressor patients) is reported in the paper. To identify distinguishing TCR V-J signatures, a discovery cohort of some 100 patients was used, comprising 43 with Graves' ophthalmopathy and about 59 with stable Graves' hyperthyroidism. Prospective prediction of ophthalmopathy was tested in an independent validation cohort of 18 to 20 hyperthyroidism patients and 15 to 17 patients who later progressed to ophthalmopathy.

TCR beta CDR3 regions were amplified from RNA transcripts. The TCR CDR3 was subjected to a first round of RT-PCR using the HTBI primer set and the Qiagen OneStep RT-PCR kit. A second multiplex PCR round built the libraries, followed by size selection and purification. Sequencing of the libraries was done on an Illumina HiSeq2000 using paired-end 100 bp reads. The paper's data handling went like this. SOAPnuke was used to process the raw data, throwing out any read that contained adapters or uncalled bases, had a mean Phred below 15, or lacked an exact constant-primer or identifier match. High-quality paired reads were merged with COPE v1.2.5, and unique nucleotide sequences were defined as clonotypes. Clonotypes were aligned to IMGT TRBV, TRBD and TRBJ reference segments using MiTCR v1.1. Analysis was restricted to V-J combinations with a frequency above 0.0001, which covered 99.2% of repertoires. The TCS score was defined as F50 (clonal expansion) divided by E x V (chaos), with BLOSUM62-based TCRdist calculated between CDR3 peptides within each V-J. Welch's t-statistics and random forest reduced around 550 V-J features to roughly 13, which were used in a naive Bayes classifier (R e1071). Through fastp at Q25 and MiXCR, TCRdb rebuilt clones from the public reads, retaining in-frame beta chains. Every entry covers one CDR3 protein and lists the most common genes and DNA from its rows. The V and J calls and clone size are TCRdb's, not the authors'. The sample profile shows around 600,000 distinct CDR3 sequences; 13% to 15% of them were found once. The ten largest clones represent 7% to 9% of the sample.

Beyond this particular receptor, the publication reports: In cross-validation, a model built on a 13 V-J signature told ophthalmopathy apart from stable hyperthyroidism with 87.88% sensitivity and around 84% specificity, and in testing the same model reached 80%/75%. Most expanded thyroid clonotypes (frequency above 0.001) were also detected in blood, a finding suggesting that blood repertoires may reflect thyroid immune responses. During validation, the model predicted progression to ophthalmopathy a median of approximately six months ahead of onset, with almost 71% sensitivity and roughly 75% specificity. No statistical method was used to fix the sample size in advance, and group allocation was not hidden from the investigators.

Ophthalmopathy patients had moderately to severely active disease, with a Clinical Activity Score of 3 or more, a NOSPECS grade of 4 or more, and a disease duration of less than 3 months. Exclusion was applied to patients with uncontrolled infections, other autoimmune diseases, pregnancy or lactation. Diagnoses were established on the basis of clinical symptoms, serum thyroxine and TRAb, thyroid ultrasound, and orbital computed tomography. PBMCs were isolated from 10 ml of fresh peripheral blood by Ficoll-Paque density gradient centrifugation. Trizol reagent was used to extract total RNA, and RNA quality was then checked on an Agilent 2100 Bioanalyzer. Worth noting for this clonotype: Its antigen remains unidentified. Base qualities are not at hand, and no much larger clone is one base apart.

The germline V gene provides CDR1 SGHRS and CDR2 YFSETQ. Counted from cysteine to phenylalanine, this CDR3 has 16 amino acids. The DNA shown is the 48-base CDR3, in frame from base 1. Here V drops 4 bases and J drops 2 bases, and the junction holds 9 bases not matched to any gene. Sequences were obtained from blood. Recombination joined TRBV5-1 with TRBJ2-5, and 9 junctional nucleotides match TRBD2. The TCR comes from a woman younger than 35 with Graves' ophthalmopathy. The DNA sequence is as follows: TGCGCCAGCAGCCGCCGGCTAGCGGGGTCGCAAGAGACCCAGTACTTC. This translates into CASSRRLAGSQETQYF.